The present entry profiles one TCR beta chain with its context. V was clipped by 4 bases and J by 8 bases, with 23 bases between them. CDR3 length: 16 residues. Germline V gene lookup returns CDR1 SGHTA and CDR2 FQGNSA. These data belong to a study of neoadjuvant anti-PD-1 for oral cavity cancer. Across the study: Nivolumab at 3 mg/kg was mostly given biweekly, three to four doses, pre-surgery. Patients without progression received a fourth nivolumab dose around day 43, then surgical resection on days 50-56.

Data came from immunoSEQ multiplex PCR; TCRdb stores just in-frame clones and leaves some out. The sample records approximately 15,000 clones, around 40% being singletons. The time point here: after neoadjuvant nivolumab, at surgical resection. Stage II-IVA oral cavity squamous cell carcinoma was new and untreated by systemic or radiation therapy. This TCR derives from a person aged 35 to 85 with oral cavity squamous cell carcinoma. V usage is TRBV7-2 and J usage is TRBJ1-2; D call uncertain. The source was tumor tissue, collected after nivolumab (anti-PD-1) treatment. The CDR3 nucleotides read TGTGCCAGCAGCTCTGGACGGAGTGAGCTCTCCGACGGCTACACCTTC. Protein: CASSSGRSELSDGYTF.